The clone carrying this TCR beta chain was detected many times. This CDR3 is built from 13 residues. Trimming pared 1 base from V and 3 bases from J, leaving 8 bases between. Germline lookup yields CDR1 SGHDT and CDR2 YYEEEE. Time point: pre-sensitization, week 0. Described treatment: therapeutic diphenylcyclopropenone sensitization with weekly scalp DPC. Blood collection happened ahead of applying each patch test. People who gave samples had alopecia, were 18 to 70 years old, and were suitable for DPC. RNA extraction used unfractionated whole blood as the source of total RNA. This entry comes from a study of human T cells and chemical hapten exposure. Study background: Small discrepancies in pooled library volume mainly accounted for the varying TCR yields per sample.

Using its own MiXCR run on the RACE reads, TCRdb lists one record per CDR3 protein. The table includes under 400,000 distinct CDR3 sequences, 5% to 6.5% detected once. The material was whole blood, obtained in connection with sensitization to the hapten diphenylcyclopropenone (DPC). The receptor was isolated from a woman aged 45 to 65 with alopecia areata. Some clones in this sample may be carry-over from other donors' samples. The V call is TRBV5-6, the J call TRBJ2-7; perhaps TRBD2 as D (5 bases). CDR3 sequence reads: CASSLFRDYEQYF. The CDR3, as DNA: TGTGCCAGCAGCTTGTTCCGGGACTACGAGCAGTACTTC.